A single T cell receptor beta chain is shown here with its context. Antigen unknown. Sorting split CD4+ cells into CD25-high CD127-low Tregs and CD25-low CD127-high conventional T cells. These data are taken from a study of regulatory T cells. Study results and caveats: Regulatory T cells showed the strongest V-J pair restriction and V/J gene skewing among patient repertoires. In CD3G-deficient patients, conventional CD4+ T cells were enriched for hydrophobic CDR3 residues at positions 6 and 7.

The CDR3 covers 17 residues. Germline assignment: CDR1 ENHRY and CDR2 SYGVKD. V shed 3 bases, J shed 4 bases, and the junction held 10 bases outside the gene matches. The primer mix had 52 TRBV and 13 TRBJ primers. Here immunoSEQ multiplex PCR was the method, and the copy in TCRdb shows in-frame clones only, minus some. The sample includes about 23,000 clones, approximately 91% seen only once; the top ten take about 1.3%. Sequencing was performed on conventional CD4+ T cells sorted from blood. The rearrangement joins TRBV10-3 to TRBJ2-5, with 11 positions matching TRBD2. This receptor was taken from a child aged 10-17 years with CD3G deficiency. Here the CDR3 DNA reads TGTGCCATCAGTGAAGGGTCGGGGCTAGCGGGAGGAGAGACCCAGTACTTC. It specifies CAISEGSGLAGGETQYF.